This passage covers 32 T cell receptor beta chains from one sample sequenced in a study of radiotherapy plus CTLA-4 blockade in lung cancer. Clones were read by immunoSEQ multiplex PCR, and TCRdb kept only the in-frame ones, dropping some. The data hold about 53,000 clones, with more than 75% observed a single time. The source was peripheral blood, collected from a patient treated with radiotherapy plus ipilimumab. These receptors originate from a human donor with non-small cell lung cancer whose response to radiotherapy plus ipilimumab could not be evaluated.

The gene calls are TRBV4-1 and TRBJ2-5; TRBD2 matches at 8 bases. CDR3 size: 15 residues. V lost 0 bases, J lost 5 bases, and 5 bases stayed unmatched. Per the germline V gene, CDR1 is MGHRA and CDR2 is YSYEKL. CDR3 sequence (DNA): TGCGCCAGCAGCCAAGATCCGGGGGGGGTTGAGACCCAGTACTTC. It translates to CASSQDPGGVETQYF.

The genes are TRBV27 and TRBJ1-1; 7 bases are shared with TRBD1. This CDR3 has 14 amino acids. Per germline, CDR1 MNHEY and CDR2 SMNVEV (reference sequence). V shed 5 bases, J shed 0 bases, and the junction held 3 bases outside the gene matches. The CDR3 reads CASSQGTVNTEAFF. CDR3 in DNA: TGTGCCAGCAGTCAGGGGACAGTGAACACTGAAGCTTTCTTT.

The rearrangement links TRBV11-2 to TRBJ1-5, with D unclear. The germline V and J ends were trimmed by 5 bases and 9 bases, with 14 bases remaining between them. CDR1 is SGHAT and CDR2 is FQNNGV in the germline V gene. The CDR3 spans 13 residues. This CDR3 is CASSLGRGWPQHF. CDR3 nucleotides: TGTGCCAGCAGCCTGGGCCGGGGATGGCCCCAGCATTTT. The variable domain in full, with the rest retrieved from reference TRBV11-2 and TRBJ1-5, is EAGVAQSPRYKIIEKRQSVAFWCNPISGHATLYWYQQILGQGPKLLIQFQNNGVVDDSQLPKDRFSAERLKGVDSTLKIQPAKLEDSAVYLCASSLGRGWPQHFGDGTRLSIL.

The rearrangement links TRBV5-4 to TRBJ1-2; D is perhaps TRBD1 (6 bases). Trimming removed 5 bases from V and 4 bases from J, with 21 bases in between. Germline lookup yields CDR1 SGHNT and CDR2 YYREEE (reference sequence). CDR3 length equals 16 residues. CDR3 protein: CASSFAPGAGAYGYTF. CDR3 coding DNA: TGTGCCAGCAGTTTTGCGCCGGGAGCGGGGGCCTATGGCTACACCTTC.

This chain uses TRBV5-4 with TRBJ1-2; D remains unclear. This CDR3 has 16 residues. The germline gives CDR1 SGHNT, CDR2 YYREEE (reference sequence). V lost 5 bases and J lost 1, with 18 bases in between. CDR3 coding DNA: TGTGCCAGCAGGGACGTAGAGGGAGGATTTAACTATGGCTACACCTTC. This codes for CASRDVEGGFNYGYTF.

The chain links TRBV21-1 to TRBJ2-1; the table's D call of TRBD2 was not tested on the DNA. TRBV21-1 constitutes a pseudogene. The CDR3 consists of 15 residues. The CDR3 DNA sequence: TGTGCCAGCAGCAAAGGGCTAGTACATTTCAATGAGCAGTTCTTC. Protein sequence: CASSKGLVHFNEQFF.

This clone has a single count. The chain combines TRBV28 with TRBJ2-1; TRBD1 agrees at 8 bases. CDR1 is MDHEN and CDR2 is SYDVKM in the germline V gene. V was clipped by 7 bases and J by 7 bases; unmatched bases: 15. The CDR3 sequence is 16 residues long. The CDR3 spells CASIETGAQANNEQFF. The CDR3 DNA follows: TGTGCCAGCATTGAGACAGGGGCCCAGGCCAATAATGAGCAGTTCTTC.

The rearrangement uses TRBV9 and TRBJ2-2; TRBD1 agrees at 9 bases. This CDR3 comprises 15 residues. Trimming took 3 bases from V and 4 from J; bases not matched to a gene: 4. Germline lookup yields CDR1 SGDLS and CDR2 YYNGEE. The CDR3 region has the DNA TGTGCCAGCAGCGCCTGGACAGGGGTCACCGGGGAGCTGTTTTTT. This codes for CASSAWTGVTGELFF.

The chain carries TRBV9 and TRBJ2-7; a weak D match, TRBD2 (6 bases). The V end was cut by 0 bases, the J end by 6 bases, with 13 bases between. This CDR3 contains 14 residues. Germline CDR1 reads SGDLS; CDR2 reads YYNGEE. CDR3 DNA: TGTGCCAGCAGCGTAGTAAATAGCGGATCCGAGCAGTACTTC. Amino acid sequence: CASSVVNSGSEQYF.

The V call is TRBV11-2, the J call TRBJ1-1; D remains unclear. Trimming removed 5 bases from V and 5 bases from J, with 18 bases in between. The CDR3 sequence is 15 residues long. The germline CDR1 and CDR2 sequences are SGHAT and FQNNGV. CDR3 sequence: CASSVNGGSSTEAFF. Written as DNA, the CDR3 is TGTGCCAGCAGCGTCAATGGAGGATCGTCTACTGAAGCTTTCTTT.

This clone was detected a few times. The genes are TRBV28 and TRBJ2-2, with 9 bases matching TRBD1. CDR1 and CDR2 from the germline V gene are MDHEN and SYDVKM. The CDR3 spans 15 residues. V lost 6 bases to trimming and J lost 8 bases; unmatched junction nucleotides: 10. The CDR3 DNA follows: TGTGCCAGCAGCCAGGACAGGGGTCTGGGGGGGGAGCTGTTTTTT. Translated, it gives CASSQDRGLGGELFF.

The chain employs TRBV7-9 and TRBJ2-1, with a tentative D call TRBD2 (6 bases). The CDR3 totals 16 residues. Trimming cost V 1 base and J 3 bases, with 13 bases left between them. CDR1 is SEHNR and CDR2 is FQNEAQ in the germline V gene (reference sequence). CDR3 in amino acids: CASSLGHGSIYNEQFF. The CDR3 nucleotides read TGTGCCAGCAGCTTAGGTCACGGGAGCATCTACAATGAGCAGTTCTTC. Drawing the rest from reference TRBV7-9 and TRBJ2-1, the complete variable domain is DTGVSQNPRHKITKRGQNVTFRCDPISEHNRLYWYRQTLGQGPEFLTYFQNEAQLEKSRLLSDRFSAERPKGSFSTLEIQRTEQGDSAMYLCASSLGHGSIYNEQFFGPGTRLTVL.

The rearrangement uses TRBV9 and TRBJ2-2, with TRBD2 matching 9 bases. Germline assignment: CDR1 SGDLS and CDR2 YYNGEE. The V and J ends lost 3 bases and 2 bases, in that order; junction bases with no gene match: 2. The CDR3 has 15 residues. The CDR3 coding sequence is TGTGCCAGCAGCGGTAGCGGGAGCAACACCGGGGAGCTGTTTTTT. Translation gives CASSGSGSNTGELFF.

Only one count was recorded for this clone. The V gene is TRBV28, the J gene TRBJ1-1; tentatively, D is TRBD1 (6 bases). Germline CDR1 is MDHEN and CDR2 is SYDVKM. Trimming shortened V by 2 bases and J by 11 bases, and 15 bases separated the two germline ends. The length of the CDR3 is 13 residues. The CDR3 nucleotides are TGTGCCAGCAGTTTAAATCCGTCAGGGGACGCTTTCTTT. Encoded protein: CASSLNPSGDAFF.

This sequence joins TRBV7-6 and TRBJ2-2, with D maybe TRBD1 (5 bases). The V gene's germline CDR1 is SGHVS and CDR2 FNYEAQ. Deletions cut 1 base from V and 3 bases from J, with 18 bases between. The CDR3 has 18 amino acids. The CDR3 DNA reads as TGTGCCAGCAGCTTAGTAGCTGTCAGGGCCGATTACACCGGGGAGCTGTTTTTT. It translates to CASSLVAVRADYTGELFF.

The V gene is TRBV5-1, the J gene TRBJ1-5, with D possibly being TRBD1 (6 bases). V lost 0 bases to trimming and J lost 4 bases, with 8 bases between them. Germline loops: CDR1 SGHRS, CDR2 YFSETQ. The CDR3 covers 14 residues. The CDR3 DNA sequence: TGCGCCAGCAGCTTGGGGGACATAAATCAGCCCCAGCATTTT. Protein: CASSLGDINQPQHF.

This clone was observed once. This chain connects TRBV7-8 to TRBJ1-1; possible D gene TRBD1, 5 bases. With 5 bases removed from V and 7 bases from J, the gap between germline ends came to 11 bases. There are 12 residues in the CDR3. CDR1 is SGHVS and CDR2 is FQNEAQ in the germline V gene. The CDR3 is CASSDDDSEAFF. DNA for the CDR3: TGTGCCAGCAGCGACGACGACAGTGAAGCTTTCTTT.

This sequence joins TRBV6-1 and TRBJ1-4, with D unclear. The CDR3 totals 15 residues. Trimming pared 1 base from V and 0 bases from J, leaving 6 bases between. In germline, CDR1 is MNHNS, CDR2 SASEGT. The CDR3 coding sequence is TGTGCCAGCAGTGAAGGGACTGCAACTAATGAAAAACTGTTTTTT. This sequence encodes CASSEGTATNEKLFF.

CDR3 region: CASHGLAGQETQYF. Written as DNA, the CDR3 is TGCGCCAGCCACGGACTAGCGGGCCAAGAGACCCAGTACTTC. The chain carries TRBV5-1 and TRBJ2-5, with 11 bases matching TRBD2. Germline loops: CDR1 SGHRS, CDR2 YFSETQ. J gave up 1 base and V 7 bases, and 3 bases lay outside the gene matches. The CDR3 extends over 14 amino acids.

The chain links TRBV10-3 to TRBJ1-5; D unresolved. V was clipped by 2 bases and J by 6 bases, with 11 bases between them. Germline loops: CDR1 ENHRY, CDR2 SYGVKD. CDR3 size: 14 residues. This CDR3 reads CAISETRVGQPQHF. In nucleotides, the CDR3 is TGTGCCATCAGTGAGACGAGGGTTGGTCAGCCCCAGCATTTT.

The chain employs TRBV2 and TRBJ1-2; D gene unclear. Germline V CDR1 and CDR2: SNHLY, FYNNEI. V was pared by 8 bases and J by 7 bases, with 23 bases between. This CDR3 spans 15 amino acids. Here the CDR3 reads CASRGSQSSLLGYTF. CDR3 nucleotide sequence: TGTGCCAGCCGTGGCAGTCAATCTTCCCTTCTTGGCTACACCTTC.

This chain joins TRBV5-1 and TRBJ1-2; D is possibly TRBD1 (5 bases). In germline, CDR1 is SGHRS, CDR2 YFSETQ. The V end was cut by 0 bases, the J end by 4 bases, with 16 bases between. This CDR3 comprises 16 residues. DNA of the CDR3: TGCGCCAGCAGCTTGGGGGGCGCTCTTAGGGGCTATGGCTACACCTTC. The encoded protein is CASSLGGALRGYGYTF.

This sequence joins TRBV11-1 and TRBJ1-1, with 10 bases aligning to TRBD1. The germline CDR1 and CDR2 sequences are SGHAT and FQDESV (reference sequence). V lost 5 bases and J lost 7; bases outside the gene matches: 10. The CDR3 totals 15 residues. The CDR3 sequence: CASSKDRGLENEAFF. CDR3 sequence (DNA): TGTGCCAGCAGCAAAGACAGGGGGCTGGAGAATGAAGCTTTCTTT.

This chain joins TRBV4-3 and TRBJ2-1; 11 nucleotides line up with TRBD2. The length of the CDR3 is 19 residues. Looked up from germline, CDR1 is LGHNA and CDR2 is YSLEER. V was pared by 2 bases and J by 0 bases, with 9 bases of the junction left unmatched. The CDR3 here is CASSQRTSGFSSSYNEQFF. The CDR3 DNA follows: TGCGCCAGCAGCCAAAGGACTAGCGGGTTTTCGAGCTCCTACAATGAGCAGTTCTTC.

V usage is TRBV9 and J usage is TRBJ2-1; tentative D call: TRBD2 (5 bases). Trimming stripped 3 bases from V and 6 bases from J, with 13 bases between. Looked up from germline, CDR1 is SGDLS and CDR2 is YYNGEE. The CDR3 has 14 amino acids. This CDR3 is CASSAEVSGNEQFF. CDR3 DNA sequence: TGTGCCAGCAGCGCAGAAGTCAGCGGCAATGAGCAGTTCTTC.

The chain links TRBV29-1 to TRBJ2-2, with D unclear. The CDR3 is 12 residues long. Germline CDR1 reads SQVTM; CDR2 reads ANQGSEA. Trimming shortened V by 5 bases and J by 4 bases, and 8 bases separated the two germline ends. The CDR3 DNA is TGCAGCGTTACCAGAGGCACCGGGGAGCTGTTTTTT. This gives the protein CSVTRGTGELFF.

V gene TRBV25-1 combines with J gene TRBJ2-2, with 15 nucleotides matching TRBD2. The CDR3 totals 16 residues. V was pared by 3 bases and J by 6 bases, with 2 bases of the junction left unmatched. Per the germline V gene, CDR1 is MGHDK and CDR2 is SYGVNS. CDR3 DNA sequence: TGTGCCAGCAGTGACGGGACTAGCGGGAGGTCCGGGGAGCTGTTTTTT. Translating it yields CASSDGTSGRSGELFF.

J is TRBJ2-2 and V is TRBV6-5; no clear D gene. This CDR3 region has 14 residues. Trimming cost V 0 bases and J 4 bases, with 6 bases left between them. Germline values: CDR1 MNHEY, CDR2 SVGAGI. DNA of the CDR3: TGTGCCAGCAGTTACTCGGGCGTCACCGGGGAGCTGTTTTTT. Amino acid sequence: CASSYSGVTGELFF.

The CDR3 spells CASSWTVYGYTF. CDR3 nucleotides: TGTGCCAGCAGCTGGACAGTCTATGGCTACACCTTC. The chain couples TRBV5-8 to TRBJ1-2, with a tentative D call TRBD1 (6 bases). The ends were cut back, 3 bases at V and 4 bases at J, with 7 bases in the middle. CDR3 length equals 12 residues. CDR1 is SGHTS and CDR2 is YDEGEE in the germline V gene.

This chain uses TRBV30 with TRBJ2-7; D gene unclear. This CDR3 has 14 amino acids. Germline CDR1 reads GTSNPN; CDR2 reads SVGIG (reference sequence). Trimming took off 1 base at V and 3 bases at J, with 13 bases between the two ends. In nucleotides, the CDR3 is TGTGCCTGGAGTGCTAGAATAGTAGGCTACGAGCAGTACTTC. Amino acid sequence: CAWSARIVGYEQYF.

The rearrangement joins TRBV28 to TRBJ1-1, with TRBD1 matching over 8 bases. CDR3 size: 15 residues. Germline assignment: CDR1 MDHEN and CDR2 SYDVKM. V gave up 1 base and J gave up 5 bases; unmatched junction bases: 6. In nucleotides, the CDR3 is TGTGCCAGCAGTTTATCCCGGACAGGGAGGACTGAAGCTTTCTTT. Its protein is CASSLSRTGRTEAFF. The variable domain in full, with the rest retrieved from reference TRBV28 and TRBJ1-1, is DVKVTQSSRYLVKRTGEKVFLECVQDMDHENMFWYRQDPGLGLRLIYFSYDVKMKEKGDIPEGYSVSREKKERFSLILESASTNQTSMYLCASSLSRTGRTEAFFGQGTRLTVV.

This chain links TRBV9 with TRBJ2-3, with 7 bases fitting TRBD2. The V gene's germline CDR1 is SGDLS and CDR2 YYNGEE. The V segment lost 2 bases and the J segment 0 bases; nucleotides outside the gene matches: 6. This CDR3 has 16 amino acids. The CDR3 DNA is TGTGCCAGCAGCGTGGGCGGGAGCGGGAGCACAGATACGCAGTATTTT. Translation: CASSVGGSGSTDTQYF.